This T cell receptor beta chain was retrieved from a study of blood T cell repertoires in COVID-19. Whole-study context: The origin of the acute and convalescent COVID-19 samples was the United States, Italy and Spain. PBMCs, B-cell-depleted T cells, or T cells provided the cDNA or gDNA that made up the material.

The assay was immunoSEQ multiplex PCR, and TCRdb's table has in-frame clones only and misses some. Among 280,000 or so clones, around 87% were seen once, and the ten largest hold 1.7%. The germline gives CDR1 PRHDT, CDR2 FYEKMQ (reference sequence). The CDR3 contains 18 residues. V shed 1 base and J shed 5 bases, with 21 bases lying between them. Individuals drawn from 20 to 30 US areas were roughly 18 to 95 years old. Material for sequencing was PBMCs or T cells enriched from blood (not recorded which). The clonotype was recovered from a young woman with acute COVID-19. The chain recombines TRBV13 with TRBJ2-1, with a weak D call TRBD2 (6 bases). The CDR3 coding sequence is TGTGCCAGCAGCTTAGAGAGTCGGGGGTTGGATTACGACAATGAGCAGTTCTTC. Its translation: CASSLESRGLDYDNEQFF. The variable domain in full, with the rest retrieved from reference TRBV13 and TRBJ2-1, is AAGVIQSPRHLIKEKRETATLKCYPIPRHDTVYWYQQGPGQDPQFLISFYEKMQSDKGSIPDRFSAQQFSDYHSELNMSSLELGDSALYFCASSLESRGLDYDNEQFFGPGTRLTVL.